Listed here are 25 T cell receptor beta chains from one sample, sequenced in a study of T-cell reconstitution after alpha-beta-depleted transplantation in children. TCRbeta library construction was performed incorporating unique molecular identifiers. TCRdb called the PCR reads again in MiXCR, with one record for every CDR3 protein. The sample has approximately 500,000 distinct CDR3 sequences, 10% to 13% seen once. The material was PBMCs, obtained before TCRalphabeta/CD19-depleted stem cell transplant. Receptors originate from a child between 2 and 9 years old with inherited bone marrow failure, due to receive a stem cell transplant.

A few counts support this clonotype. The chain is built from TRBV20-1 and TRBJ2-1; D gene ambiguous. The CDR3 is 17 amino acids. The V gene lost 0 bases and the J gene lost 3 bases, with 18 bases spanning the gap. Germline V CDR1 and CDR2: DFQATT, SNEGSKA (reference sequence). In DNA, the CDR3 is TGCAGTGCTAGAGATAGGAGAAGTTTCCCCGTCTACAATGAGCAGTTCTTC. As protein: CSARDRRSFPVYNEQFF.

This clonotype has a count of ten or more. In DNA, the CDR3 is TGTGCCAGCAGTTATGGTATGGGGTGGGGTTCCTACAATGAGCAGTTCTTC. Translation: CASSYGMGWGSYNEQFF. This chain links TRBV6-5 with TRBJ2-1; D gene uncertain. CDR1 MNHEY and CDR2 SVGAGI come from the germline V gene. The CDR3 totals 17 residues. The V gene lost 3 bases and the J gene lost 1 base, with 16 bases spanning the gap.

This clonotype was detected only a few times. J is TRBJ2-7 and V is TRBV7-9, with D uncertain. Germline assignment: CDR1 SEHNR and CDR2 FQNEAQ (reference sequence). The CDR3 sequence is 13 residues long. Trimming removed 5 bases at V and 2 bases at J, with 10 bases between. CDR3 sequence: CASSPPAAYEQYF. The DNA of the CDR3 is TGTGCCAGCAGCCCCCCCGCGGCCTACGAGCAGTACTTC.

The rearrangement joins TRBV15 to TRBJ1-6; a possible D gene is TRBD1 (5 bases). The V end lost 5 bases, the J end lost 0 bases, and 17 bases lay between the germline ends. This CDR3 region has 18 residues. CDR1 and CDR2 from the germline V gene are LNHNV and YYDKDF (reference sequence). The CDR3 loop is CATSGDRDRSSYNSPLHF. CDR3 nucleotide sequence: TGTGCCACCAGCGGGGACCGGGACCGAAGCTCCTATAATTCACCCCTCCACTTT.

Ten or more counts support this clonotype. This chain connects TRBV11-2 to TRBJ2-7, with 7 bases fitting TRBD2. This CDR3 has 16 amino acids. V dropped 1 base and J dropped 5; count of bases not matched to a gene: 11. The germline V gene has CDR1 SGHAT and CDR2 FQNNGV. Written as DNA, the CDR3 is TGTGCCAGCAGCTTAGTGGACCGGCGGGAGTACGACGAGCAGTACTTC. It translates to CASSLVDRREYDEQYF.

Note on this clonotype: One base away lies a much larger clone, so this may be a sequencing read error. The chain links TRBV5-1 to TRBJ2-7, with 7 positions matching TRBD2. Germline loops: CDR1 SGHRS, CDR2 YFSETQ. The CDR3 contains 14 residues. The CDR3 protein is CASSLGGEAYDQYF. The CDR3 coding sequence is TGCGCCAGCAGCCTGGGAGGGGAAGCCTACGACCAGTACTTC.

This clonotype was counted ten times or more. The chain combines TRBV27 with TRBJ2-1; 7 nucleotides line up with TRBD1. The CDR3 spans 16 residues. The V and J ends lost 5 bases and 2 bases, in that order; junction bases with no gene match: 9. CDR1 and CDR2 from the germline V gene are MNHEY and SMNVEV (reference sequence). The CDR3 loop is CASSAIQGSAYNEQFF. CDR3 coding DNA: TGTGCCAGCAGTGCCATACAGGGGAGCGCCTACAATGAGCAGTTCTTC.

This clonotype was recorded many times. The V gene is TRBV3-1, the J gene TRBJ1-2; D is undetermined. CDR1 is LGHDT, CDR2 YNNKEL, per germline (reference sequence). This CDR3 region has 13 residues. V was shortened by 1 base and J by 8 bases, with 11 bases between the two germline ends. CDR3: CASSQVLNVGYTF. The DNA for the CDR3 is TGTGCCAGCAGCCAAGTCCTCAATGTCGGCTACACCTTC.

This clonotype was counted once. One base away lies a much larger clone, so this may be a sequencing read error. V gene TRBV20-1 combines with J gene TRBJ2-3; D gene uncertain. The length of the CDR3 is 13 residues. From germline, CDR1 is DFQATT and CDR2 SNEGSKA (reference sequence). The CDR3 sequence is CSASVDSTDRQYF. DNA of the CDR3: TGCAGTGCTAGCGTGGATAGCACAGATAGGCAGTATTTT.

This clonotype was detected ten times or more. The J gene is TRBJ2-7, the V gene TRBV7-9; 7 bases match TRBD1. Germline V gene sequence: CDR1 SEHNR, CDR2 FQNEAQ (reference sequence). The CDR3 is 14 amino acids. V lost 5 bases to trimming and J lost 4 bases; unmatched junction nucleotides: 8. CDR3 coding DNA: TGTGCCAGCAGCCCCCCGGGACAGTCATACGAGCAGTACTTC. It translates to CASSPPGQSYEQYF. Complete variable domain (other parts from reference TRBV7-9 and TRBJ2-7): DTGVSQNPRHKITKRGQNVTFRCDPISEHNRLYWYRQTLGQGPEFLTYFQNEAQLEKSRLLSDRFSAERPKGSFSTLEIQRTEQGDSAMYLCASSPPGQSYEQYFGPGTRLTVT.

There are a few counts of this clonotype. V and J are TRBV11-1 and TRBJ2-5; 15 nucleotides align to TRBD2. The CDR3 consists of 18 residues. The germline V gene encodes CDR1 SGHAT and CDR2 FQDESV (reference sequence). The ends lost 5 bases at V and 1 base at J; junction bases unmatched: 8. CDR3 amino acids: CASSDGTSGRPTQETQYF. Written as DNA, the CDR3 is TGTGCCAGCAGCGATGGGACTAGCGGGAGGCCTACCCAAGAGACCCAGTACTTC.

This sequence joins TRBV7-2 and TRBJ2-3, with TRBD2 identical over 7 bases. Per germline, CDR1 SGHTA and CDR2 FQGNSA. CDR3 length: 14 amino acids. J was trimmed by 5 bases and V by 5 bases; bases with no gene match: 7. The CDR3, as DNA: TGTGCCAGCAGCAATCTGGGGAGGGGAGATACGCAGTATTTT. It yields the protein CASSNLGRGDTQYF.

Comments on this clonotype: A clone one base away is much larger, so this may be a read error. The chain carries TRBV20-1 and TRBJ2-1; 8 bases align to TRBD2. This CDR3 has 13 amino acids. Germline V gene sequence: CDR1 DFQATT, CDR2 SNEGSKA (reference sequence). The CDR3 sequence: CCARFTGTREQFF. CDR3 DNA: TGCTGTGCTAGATTTACCGGGACTAGGGAGCAGTTCTTC.

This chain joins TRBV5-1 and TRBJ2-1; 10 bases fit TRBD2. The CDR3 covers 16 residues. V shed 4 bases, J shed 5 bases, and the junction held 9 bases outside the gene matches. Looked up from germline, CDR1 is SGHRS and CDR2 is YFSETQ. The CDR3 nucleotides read TGCGCCAGCAGCCCCCCGCTAGCGGGGGTACACAATGAGCAGTTCTTC. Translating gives CASSPPLAGVHNEQFF.

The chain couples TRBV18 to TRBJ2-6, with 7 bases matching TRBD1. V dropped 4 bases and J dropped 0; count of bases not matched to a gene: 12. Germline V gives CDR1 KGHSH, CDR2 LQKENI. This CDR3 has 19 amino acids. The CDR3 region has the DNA TGTGCCAGCTCACAAAGGGACAGCCATCGTACCTCTGGGGCCAACGTCCTGACTTTC. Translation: CASSQRDSHRTSGANVLTF.

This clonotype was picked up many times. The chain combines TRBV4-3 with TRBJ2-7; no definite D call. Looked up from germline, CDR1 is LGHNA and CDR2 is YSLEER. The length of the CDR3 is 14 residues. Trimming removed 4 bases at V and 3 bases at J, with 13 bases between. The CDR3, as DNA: TGCGCCAGCAGCCCTACCAGCTACTACTACGAGCAGTACTTC. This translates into CASSPTSYYYEQYF.

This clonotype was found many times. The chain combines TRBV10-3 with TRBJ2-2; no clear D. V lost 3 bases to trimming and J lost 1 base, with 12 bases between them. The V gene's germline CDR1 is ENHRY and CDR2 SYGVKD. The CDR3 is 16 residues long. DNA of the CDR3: TGTGCCATCAGTGATGCGAGCGATAAGAACACCGGGGAGCTGTTTTTT. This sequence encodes CAISDASDKNTGELFF.

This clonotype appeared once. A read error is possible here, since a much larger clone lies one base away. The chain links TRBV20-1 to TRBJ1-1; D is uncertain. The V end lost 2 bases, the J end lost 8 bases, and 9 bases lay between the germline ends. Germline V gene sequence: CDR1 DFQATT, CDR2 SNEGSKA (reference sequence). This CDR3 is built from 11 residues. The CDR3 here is CSARHGVEAFF. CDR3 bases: TGCAGTGCTAGACACGGGGTAGAAGCTTTCTTT.

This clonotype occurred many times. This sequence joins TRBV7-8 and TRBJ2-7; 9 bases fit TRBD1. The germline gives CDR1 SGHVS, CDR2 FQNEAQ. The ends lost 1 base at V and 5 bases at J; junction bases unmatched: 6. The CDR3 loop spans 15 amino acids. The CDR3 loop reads CASSLGWTGAHEQYF. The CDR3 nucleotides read TGTGCCAGCAGCTTAGGGTGGACAGGGGCCCACGAGCAGTACTTC.

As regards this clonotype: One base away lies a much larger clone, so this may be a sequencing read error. CDR3 sequence reads: CASQGLAGDRVTQYF. The CDR3 DNA sequence: TGTGCCAGCCAGGGACTAGCGGGAGATCGAGTTACGCAGTATTTT. V is TRBV6-1 and J is TRBJ2-3; 14 nucleotides match TRBD2. The CDR3 has 15 residues. Trimming cost V 8 bases and J 8 bases; bases outside gene matches: 9. Germline V CDR1 and CDR2: MNHNS, SASEGT.

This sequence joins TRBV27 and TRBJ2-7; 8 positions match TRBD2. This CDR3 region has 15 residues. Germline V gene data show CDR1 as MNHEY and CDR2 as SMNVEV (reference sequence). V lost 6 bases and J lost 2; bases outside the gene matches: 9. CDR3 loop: CASREVSGTTYEQYF. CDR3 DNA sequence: TGTGCCAGCAGAGAAGTTAGCGGGACAACCTACGAGCAGTACTTC.

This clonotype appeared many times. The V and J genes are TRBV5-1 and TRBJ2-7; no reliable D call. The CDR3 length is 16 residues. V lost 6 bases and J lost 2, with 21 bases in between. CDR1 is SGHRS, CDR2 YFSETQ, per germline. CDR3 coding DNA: TGCGCCAGCAAATTGGAGTGGGCTTCCACCCCCTACGAGCAGTACTTC. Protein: CASKLEWASTPYEQYF.

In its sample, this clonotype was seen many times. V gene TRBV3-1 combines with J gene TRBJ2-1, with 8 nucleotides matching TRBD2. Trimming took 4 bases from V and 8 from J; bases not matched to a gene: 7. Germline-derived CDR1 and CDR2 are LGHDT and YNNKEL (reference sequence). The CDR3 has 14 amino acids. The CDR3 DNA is TGTGCCAGCAGCCTCGCCGGACTAGCCCATGAGCAGTTCTTC. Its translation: CASSLAGLAHEQFF.

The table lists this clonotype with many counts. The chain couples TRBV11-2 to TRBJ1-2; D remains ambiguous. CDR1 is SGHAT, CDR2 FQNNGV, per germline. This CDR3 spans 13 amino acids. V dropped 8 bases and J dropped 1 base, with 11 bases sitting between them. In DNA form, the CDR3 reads TGTGCCAGCTCCCCGAGGCGTAACTATGGCTACACCTTC. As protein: CASSPRRNYGYTF.

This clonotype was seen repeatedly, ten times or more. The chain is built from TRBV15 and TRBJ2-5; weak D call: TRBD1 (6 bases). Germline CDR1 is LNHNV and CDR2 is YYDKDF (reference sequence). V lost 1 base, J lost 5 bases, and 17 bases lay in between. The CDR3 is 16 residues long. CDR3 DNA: TGTGCCACCAGCAGAGCAGGGGTTATTCCGAAGGAGACCCAGTACTTC. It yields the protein CATSRAGVIPKETQYF.